This TCR beta chain appears in the sequencing data of a study of T-cell memory formation after mild COVID-19. Study-wide background: TCR clustering was largely donor specific. Findings of the study overall: Second-wave clones with a day 37 peak had unconfirmed SARS-CoV-2 specificity. Pre-infection memory already had some responding clones, implying cross-reactive memory joined.

The 5'RACE method, run with constant-segment primers, produced TCR alpha and TCR beta cDNA libraries (carrying sample barcodes and UMIs). TCRdb redid the calling of the 5' RACE reads with MiXCR, one entry per CDR3 protein. This table holds nearly 110,000 distinct CDR3 sequences, roughly an eighth found once. This clonotype came up a few times. Antigen unknown. This clonotype originated in an adult woman who had mild COVID-19 (a few samples of this study predate the infection). Cell type and time point are not known. The sample consisted of PBMCs or a T cell subset sorted from them (not recorded which).

CDR3: CASSPEGPFTDTQYF. Here the CDR3 DNA reads TGTGCCAGCTCACCGGAGGGTCCATTCACAGATACGCAGTATTTT. The V call is TRBV18, the J call TRBJ2-3; D is possibly TRBD2 (6 bases). Germline CDR1 and CDR2: KGHSH and LQKENI. V was cut by 3 bases and J by 2 bases, with 12 bases left in between. The CDR3 is 15 amino acids.